These T cell receptor beta chains were read from a single sample in a study of shared clonotypes between healthy human individuals. Only in-frame clones appear in the TCRdb table, and some are missing; sequencing was by immunoSEQ multiplex PCR. The sample holds roughly 680,000 clones, over 55% seen once. The sample comprised memory CD4+ T cells sorted from blood. The receptors originated from a woman in her 30s in good health. Both conserved end residues are part of each CDR3. A D gene is named only where the DNA matches it firmly. Rows give clone size only sometimes, using once, few, many, or a class for an expanded clone.

D: NA; length: 14; J: TRBJ2-6; size: NA; V: TRBV18; CDR3: CASSPLSGANVLTF; DNA: TGTGCCAGCTCACCGCTCTCTGGGGCCAACGTCCTGACTTTC
D: NA; length: 15; J: TRBJ2-1; size: NA; V: TRBV29-1; CDR3: CSVEDEGLPGNEQFF; DNA: TGCAGCGTTGAAGATGAGGGGCTTCCGGGTAATGAGCAGTTCTTC
D: NA; length: 14; J: TRBJ2-4; size: once; V: TRBV5-1; CDR3: CASSLGTQVDIQYF; DNA: TGCGCCAGCAGCTTGGGGACCCAGGTGGACATTCAGTACTTC
D: TRBD2; length: 16; J: TRBJ2-7; size: once; V: TRBV27; CDR3: CASSLWDSGSLREQYF; DNA: TGTGCCAGCAGTTTATGGGATAGCGGGAGCCTCCGGGAGCAGTACTTC
D: NA; length: 12; J: TRBJ1-3; size: once; V: TRBV28; CDR3: CASSFGGNTIYF; DNA: TGTGCCAGCAGTTTCGGTGGAAACACCATATATTTT
D: TRBD1; length: 15; J: TRBJ2-5; size: few; V: TRBV9; CDR3: CASSANTGGRETQYF; DNA: TGTGCCAGCAGCGCAAACACAGGGGGCCGGGAGACCCAGTACTTC
D: NA; length: 14; J: TRBJ1-3; size: NA; V: TRBV30; CDR3: CAWSVVGEGNTIYF; DNA: TGTGCCTGGAGTGTCGTGGGAGAAGGAAACACCATATATTTT
D: TRBD2; length: 15; J: TRBJ2-3; size: once; V: TRBV19; CDR3: CASSGLAGRTDTQYF; DNA: TGTGCCAGTAGTGGACTAGCGGGGCGCACAGATACGCAGTATTTT
D: TRBD1; length: 15; J: TRBJ1-5; size: NA; V: TRBV28; CDR3: CASRGTGWGNQPQHF; DNA: TGTGCCAGCAGAGGGACAGGGTGGGGCAATCAGCCCCAGCATTTT
D: NA; length: 14; J: TRBJ1-1; size: NA; V: TRBV5-1; CDR3: CASSLVRVNTEAFF; DNA: TGCGCCAGCAGCTTGGTGAGAGTGAACACTGAAGCTTTCTTT
D: NA; length: 19; J: TRBJ1-4; size: NA; V: TRBV2; CDR3: CASSEYPVAGGGSTEKLFF; DNA: TGTGCCAGCAGTGAATACCCTGTGGCAGGAGGCGGGTCGACTGAAAAACTGTTTTTT
D: TRBD1; length: 14; J: TRBJ1-1; size: NA; V: TRBV29-1; CDR3: CSVKQGGLDTEAFF; DNA: TGCAGCGTCAAACAGGGGGGATTGGACACTGAAGCTTTCTTT
D: NA; length: 14; J: TRBJ2-3; size: NA; V: TRBV27; CDR3: CASSPQVVLGTQYF; DNA: TGTGCCAGCAGTCCTCAGGTCGTGCTCGGTACGCAGTATTTT
D: NA; length: 13; J: TRBJ2-2; size: few; V: TRBV5-1; CDR3: CASGNTGSGELFF; DNA: TGCGCCAGTGGCAATACAGGGAGCGGGGAGCTGTTTTTT
D: TRBD1; length: 16; J: TRBJ2-7; size: NA; V: TRBV28; CDR3: CASRLKNRGSSYEQYF; DNA: TGTGCCAGCAGACTCAAGAACAGGGGCTCGTCCTACGAGCAGTACTTC
D: TRBD2; length: 16; J: TRBJ2-7; size: NA; V: TRBV5-1; CDR3: CASSLLAGATTYEQYF; DNA: TGCGCCAGCAGCTTGCTAGCGGGAGCGACAACATACGAGCAGTACTTC
D: NA; length: 15; J: TRBJ1-1; size: NA; V: TRBV27; CDR3: CASSVQYRVNTEAFF; DNA: TGTGCCAGCAGTGTACAATACAGGGTGAACACTGAAGCTTTCTTT
D: NA; length: 14; J: TRBJ2-7; size: NA; V: TRBV29-1; CDR3: CSVEDRAGTYEQYF; DNA: TGCAGCGTTGAAGACCGAGCAGGGACCTACGAGCAGTACTTC
D: TRBD2; length: 17; J: TRBJ2-5; size: NA; V: TRBV12-5; CDR3: CASGLVLSSGGLETQYF; DNA: TGTGCTAGTGGTTTGGTACTGAGTAGCGGGGGGTTAGAGACCCAGTACTTC
D: NA; length: 13; J: TRBJ1-3; size: NA; V: TRBV5-1; CDR3: CASSTGNRNTIYF; DNA: TGCGCCAGCAGCACAGGGAATCGTAACACCATATATTTT
D: TRBD2; length: 17; J: TRBJ2-6; size: NA; V: TRBV9; CDR3: CASSVAGGNSGANVLTF; DNA: TGTGCCAGCAGCGTAGCGGGGGGTAATTCTGGGGCCAACGTCCTGACTTTC
D: NA; length: 15; J: TRBJ1-1; size: NA; V: TRBV6-6; CDR3: CASSSTGLGYTEAFF; DNA: TGTGCCAGCAGTTCTACAGGGCTTGGGTACACTGAAGCTTTCTTT
D: NA; length: 13; J: TRBJ1-3; size: NA; V: TRBV28; CDR3: CASRGWPGNTIYF; DNA: TGTGCCAGTAGAGGTTGGCCTGGAAACACCATATATTTT
D: NA; length: 19; J: TRBJ1-1; size: NA; V: TRBV7-8; CDR3: CASSPSTRDAYQTDTEAFF; DNA: TGTGCCAGCAGCCCCTCCACCCGGGACGCCTACCAGACGGACACTGAAGCTTTCTTT
D: TRBD1; length: 13; J: TRBJ1-2; size: NA; V: TRBV5-1; CDR3: CASSSTGDYGYTF; DNA: TGCGCCAGCAGCAGTACAGGGGACTATGGCTACACCTTC
D: TRBD2; length: 15; J: TRBJ2-1; size: once; V: TRBV11-2; CDR3: CASSFSTSEDNEQFF; DNA: TGTGCCAGCAGCTTTTCCACTAGCGAGGACAATGAGCAGTTCTTC
D: NA; length: 15; J: TRBJ2-5; size: NA; V: TRBV30; CDR3: CAWSVVGGGVETQYF; DNA: TGTGCCTGGAGTGTAGTTGGAGGGGGGGTAGAGACCCAGTACTTC
D: NA; length: 19; J: TRBJ2-6; size: NA; V: TRBV1; CDR3: CTSSQPRGRGTSGANVLTF; DNA: TGCACCAGCAGCCAGCCAAGGGGTCGTGGGACCTCTGGGGCCAACGTCCTGACTTTC
D: TRBD2; length: 13; J: TRBJ2-3; size: NA; V: TRBV11-3; CDR3: CASSVSGPDTQYF; DNA: TGTGCCAGCAGCGTTAGCGGGCCAGATACGCAGTATTTT